This record concerns one T cell receptor beta chain sequence. These data originate in a study of OX40 agonist ivuxolimab in advanced cancers. Study-level information: Every patient in dose escalation had hepatocellular carcinoma, melanoma, renal cell or head and neck cancer.

TCRdb's copy holds only in-frame clones and misses some; the assay was immunoSEQ multiplex PCR. The sample records approximately 62,000 clones, over 75% being singletons. This CDR3 contains 16 residues. Per germline, CDR1 MNHEY and CDR2 SVGAGI. V lost 4 bases, J lost 7 bases, and 9 bases stayed unmatched. This chain uses TRBV6-5 with TRBJ2-1, with 11 bases matching TRBD2. The starting material was CD4+ or CD8+ T cells sorted from blood, obtained in a trial of the OX40 agonist ivuxolimab. The origin of this receptor is an adult with an advanced solid tumor such as melanoma, head and neck, liver or kidney cancer. CDR3 coding DNA: TGTGCCAGCAGTTTCTATAGCGGGGGGGCCCGGAATGAGCAGTTCTTC. Encoded protein: CASSFYSGGARNEQFF.